This T cell receptor beta chain is from a study of graft-versus-host responses after intestinal transplantation. About the research overall: Multivisceral, liver-intestinal, or isolated intestinal transplants were received by the recipients.

Repertoires were generated with immunoSEQ multiplex PCR, while TCRdb's copy carries only in-frame clones and drops some. The sample has roughly 97,000 clones; roughly 91% are singletons. From germline, CDR1 is MNHNS and CDR2 SASEGT. The CDR3 spans 16 residues. Findings and caveats of the study: Early post-transplant falls in HvG clones accompanied the peak levels of circulating GvH clones.

A note on this clone: What it binds is unknown.

The sequencing used unstimulated CD4+ T cells sorted from spleen or lymph node cells, collected before transplant. This clonotype originated in a human donor who was the organ donor for an intestinal transplant. The gene calls are TRBV6-1 and TRBJ2-5; 8 bases agree with TRBD2. TRBJ2-7 explains the end of the DNA better; the J call may be wrong. Here the CDR3 reads CASSEFGTSKTYEQYF. CDR3 nucleotides: TGTGCCAGCAGTGAATTCGGGACTAGTAAAACCTACGAGCAGTACTTC.